The sample holds a few counts of the clone carrying this T cell receptor (beta chain). Its antigen is as yet unknown. Using its own MiXCR run on the reads, TCRdb lists one record per CDR3 protein. Of some 940,000 distinct CDR3 sequences in the sample, more than 25% were seen once. Trimming stripped 0 bases from V and 3 bases from J, with 17 bases between. The CDR3 has 17 amino acids. Germline V lookup: CDR1 LGHDT, CDR2 YNNKEL (reference sequence). The data derive from a study of T cell repertoires in cytomegalovirus infection. Whole-study context: Selection of CMV epitopes for the study included recently identified HLA-C-restricted and well-studied HLA-B-restricted ones.

General study results and limits: Using cumulative public TCR beta family frequency, the authors identified those who carried CMV together with the relevant HLA. CMV-specific TCR beta clonotypes restricted by HLA-C were the ones dominating the ex vivo response.

This TCR was recovered from a human donor in good health (CMV status not recorded). Some clones in this sample may be carry-over from other donors' samples. The rearrangement joins TRBV3-1 to TRBJ1-1; tentative D call: TRBD1 (5 bases). The sequences come from cultured CD8+ T cells from PBMCs, collected from culture after CMV antigen stimulation. Written as DNA, the CDR3 is TGTGCCAGCAGCCAAGATCGGGGGTTTGATATGTACACTGAAGCTTTCTTT. Protein product: CASSQDRGFDMYTEAFF.